These 16 T cell receptor beta chains share one sample of origin, sequenced in a study of CD8 T cells in Susac syndrome. Random hexamers were used to reverse transcribe the RNA input (about 0.5 to 1 ug). TCRdb re-analysed the immunoSEQ multiplex PCR reads in MiXCR, keeping a single row per CDR3 protein. The sample holds hundreds of thousands of distinct CDR3 sequences, more than 85% seen once. Sequencing input: CD8+ T cells from PBMCs. These TCRs come from a human donor with multiple sclerosis.

This chain joins TRBV15 and TRBJ2-2; D is unclear. V was cut by 1 base and J by 0 bases, with 15 bases left in between. CDR3 length equals 18 residues. Germline V gene lookup returns CDR1 LNHNV and CDR2 YYDKDF (reference sequence). The CDR3 sequence: CATSRGQAMIANTGELFF. CDR3 DNA: TGTGCCACCAGCAGAGGCCAGGCTATGATCGCGAACACCGGGGAGCTGTTTTTT.

The chain joins TRBV30 to TRBJ1-5, with D perhaps matching TRBD1 (5 bases). Trimming left V 1 base short and J 9 bases short, with 13 bases between. The CDR3 extends over 13 amino acids. Germline lookup yields CDR1 GTSNPN and CDR2 SVGIG (reference sequence). The CDR3 DNA is TGTGCCTGGAGTGGGGACGGTGAATCGCCCCAGCATTTT. Protein product: CAWSGDGESPQHF.

V is TRBV7-9 and J is TRBJ1-2; D not certain. CDR3 length equals 13 residues. Germline V gene lookup returns CDR1 SEHNR and CDR2 FQNEAQ (reference sequence). V lost 7 bases and J lost 1, with 10 bases in between. CDR3 loop: CASTPFGNYGYTF. CDR3 nucleotides: TGTGCCAGCACCCCTTTCGGTAACTATGGCTACACCTTC. Filled out from reference TRBV7-9 and TRBJ1-2, the complete variable domain reads DTGVSQNPRHKITKRGQNVTFRCDPISEHNRLYWYRQTLGQGPEFLTYFQNEAQLEKSRLLSDRFSAERPKGSFSTLEIQRTEQGDSAMYLCASTPFGNYGYTFGSGTRLTVV.

This sequence joins TRBV9 and TRBJ1-1; 7 bases are shared with TRBD1. This CDR3 comprises 13 residues. Germline V gene sequence: CDR1 SGDLS, CDR2 YYNGEE. The V gene end was trimmed by 4 bases and the J gene end by 4 bases; junction bases not matched to a gene: 4. The CDR3: CASSLQGPTEAFF. In DNA, the CDR3 is TGTGCCAGCAGCCTACAGGGGCCCACTGAAGCTTTCTTT. The full variable domain, completed using reference TRBV9 and TRBJ1-1, is DSGVTQTPKHLITATGQRVTLRCSPRSGDLSVYWYQQSLDQGLQFLIQYYNGEERAKGNILERFSAQQFPDLHSELNLSSLELGDSALYFCASSLQGPTEAFFGQGTRLTVV.

The chain joins TRBV18 to TRBJ2-5; 8 bases fit TRBD1. CDR1 and CDR2 (germline): KGHSH, LQKENI. The trim removed 3 bases at V and 5 bases at J, leaving 11 bases unmatched. The CDR3 totals 16 residues. DNA of the CDR3: TGTGCCAGCTCACCGCCCCAGGGGGCAGCGATGGAGACCCAGTACTTC. Its protein product is CASSPPQGAAMETQYF.

CDR3 amino acids: CASSFWETSYEQYF. The CDR3 bases are TGTGCCAGCAGCTTCTGGGAGACCTCCTACGAGCAGTACTTC. The gene calls are TRBV5-6 and TRBJ2-7, with D maybe TRBD2 (5 bases). The CDR3 covers 14 residues. V was pared by 2 bases and J by 0 bases, with 9 bases between. Germline V gives CDR1 SGHDT, CDR2 YYEEEE.

The chain recombines TRBV3-1 with TRBJ2-5; maybe TRBD2 (5 bases). The CDR3 contains 14 residues. The ends were cut back, 0 bases at V and 2 bases at J, with 7 bases in the middle. CDR1 and CDR2 (germline): LGHDT, YNNKEL (reference sequence). This chain's CDR3 is CASSQEEDQETQYF. Written as DNA, the CDR3 is TGTGCCAGCAGCCAAGAGGAGGATCAAGAGACCCAGTACTTC.

CDR3 nucleotides: TGTGCCAGCAGCTTAGTCGGGGCACTGCAGTACTTC. Amino acids: CASSLVGALQYF. The rearrangement joins TRBV11-2 to TRBJ2-7, with D tentatively TRBD1 or TRBD2 (5 bases each). Deletions cut 1 base from V and 9 bases from J, with 10 bases between. The CDR3 has 12 amino acids. From germline, CDR1 is SGHAT and CDR2 FQNNGV. Full variable domain (remainder filled in from reference TRBV11-2 and TRBJ2-7): EAGVAQSPRYKIIEKRQSVAFWCNPISGHATLYWYQQILGQGPKLLIQFQNNGVVDDSQLPKDRFSAERLKGVDSTLKIQPAKLEDSAVYLCASSLVGALQYFGPGTRLTVT.

This chain uses TRBV7-9 with TRBJ2-5; TRBD1 agrees at 7 bases. The CDR3 consists of 11 residues. With V trimmed by 7 bases and J by 7 bases, 3 bases remained unmatched. Germline V gives CDR1 SEHNR, CDR2 FQNEAQ (reference sequence). Here the CDR3 reads CASTQGVTQYF. Written as DNA, the CDR3 is TGTGCCAGCACCCAGGGGGTGACCCAGTACTTC. The whole variable domain, remainder taken from reference TRBV7-9 and TRBJ2-5, is DTGVSQNPRHKITKRGQNVTFRCDPISEHNRLYWYRQTLGQGPEFLTYFQNEAQLEKSRLLSDRFSAERPKGSFSTLEIQRTEQGDSAMYLCASTQGVTQYFGPGTRLLVL.

J is TRBJ1-1 and V is TRBV5-6, with D unclear. The CDR3 extends over 15 amino acids. CDR1 and CDR2 (germline): SGHDT, YYEEEE. The V end was cut by 4 bases, the J end by 4 bases, with 17 bases between. DNA for the CDR3: TGTGCCAGCAGCCCCACACCCGATTGGAGCACTGAAGCTTTCTTT. It specifies CASSPTPDWSTEAFF. The whole variable domain, filled in from reference TRBV5-6 and TRBJ1-1, reads DAGVTQSPTHLIKTRGQQVTLRCSPKSGHDTVSWYQQALGQGPQFIFQYYEEEERQRGNFPDRFSGHQFPNYSSELNVNALLLGDSALYLCASSPTPDWSTEAFFGQGTRLTVV.

A single count supports this clonotype. This chain uses TRBV7-6 with TRBJ2-1; tentatively, D is TRBD2 (6 bases). The length of the CDR3 is 16 residues. From germline, CDR1 is SGHVS and CDR2 FNYEAQ. V was pared by 3 bases and J by 0 bases, with 12 bases between. The CDR3 protein is CASSFIAESSYNEQFF. For the CDR3, the DNA is TGTGCCAGCAGCTTCATAGCGGAGAGCTCCTACAATGAGCAGTTCTTC.

The V call is TRBV3-1, the J call TRBJ2-5; 8 bases are shared with TRBD1. Per germline, CDR1 LGHDT and CDR2 YNNKEL (reference sequence). The CDR3 extends over 15 amino acids. The trim removed 1 base at V and 0 bases at J, leaving 1 base unmatched. CDR3 DNA: TGTGCCAGCAGCCAAGCGGGACAGGACCAAGAGACCCAGTACTTC. This gives the protein CASSQAGQDQETQYF.

J is TRBJ2-5 and V is TRBV6-2 or TRBV6-3, with 11 bases lining up with TRBD1. This CDR3 is 16 amino acids long. J gave up 6 bases and V 1 base, and 7 bases lay outside the gene matches. CDR1 MNHEY and CDR2 SVGEGT come from the germline V gene. The CDR3: CASSYYSGQGEKTQYF. DNA of the CDR3: TGTGCCAGCAGTTACTACTCGGGACAGGGGGAAAAGACCCAGTACTTC.

The V call is TRBV13, the J call TRBJ1-1; a possible D gene is TRBD1 (5 bases). Trimming shortened V by 4 bases and J by 1 base, and 13 bases separated the two germline ends. In germline, CDR1 is PRHDT, CDR2 FYEKMQ (reference sequence). The CDR3 is 15 residues long. This CDR3 is CASSSDIIRNTEAFF. CDR3 bases: TGTGCCAGCAGCTCGGACATTATTAGGAACACTGAAGCTTTCTTT.

The J gene is TRBJ2-3, the V gene TRBV7-9, with 9 bases identical to TRBD2. Germline CDR1 SEHNR, CDR2 FQNEAQ (reference sequence). Losses at the gene ends were 8 bases for V and 4 bases for J; bases not matched to a gene: 7. CDR3 size: 14 residues. The CDR3 sequence is CASGYSGSSDTQYF. The CDR3 DNA reads as TGTGCCAGCGGTTATAGCGGGAGTTCAGATACGCAGTATTTT.

V and J are TRBV19 and TRBJ2-7, with 8 positions matching TRBD2. Trimming took 8 bases from V and 6 from J; bases not matched to a gene: 12. Per the germline V gene, CDR1 is LNHDA and CDR2 is SQIVND (reference sequence). The CDR3 sequence is 14 residues long. CDR3 amino acids: CASREDQRESEQYF. As DNA, the CDR3 is TGTGCCAGTCGGGAGGACCAGCGGGAGTCCGAGCAGTACTTC.